Below, 24 T cell receptor beta chains from the same sample are listed, as sequenced in a study of OX40 agonist ivuxolimab in advanced cancers. Libraries were prepared by immunoSEQ multiplex PCR; TCRdb keeps only in-frame clonotypes and omits some of them. In the table there are roughly 63,000 clones, around 87% of which are singletons. The specimen comprised CD4+ or CD8+ T cells sorted from blood, sampled in a trial of the OX40 agonist ivuxolimab. The receptors here all came from an adult with an advanced solid tumor such as melanoma, head and neck, liver or kidney cancer.

The chain uses TRBV6-6 and TRBJ1-2, with no clear D. V was clipped by 6 bases and J by 0 bases, with 8 bases between them. The CDR3 extends over 13 amino acids. The germline V gene has CDR1 MNHNY and CDR2 SVGAGI (reference sequence). CDR3 region: CASRRNANYGYTF. The CDR3 DNA reads TGTGCCAGCAGACGAAATGCTAACTATGGCTACACCTTC.

The chain recombines TRBV18 with TRBJ1-4; D unresolved. This CDR3 spans 20 amino acids. V was pared by 5 bases and J by 0 bases, with 25 bases between. Per the germline V gene, CDR1 is KGHSH and CDR2 is LQKENI. CDR3 nucleotides: TGTGCCAGCTCAGCCCTAGGTACCGGAGTTCCTGTTGCAACTAATGAAAAACTGTTTTTT. Protein: CASSALGTGVPVATNEKLFF.

The chain is built from TRBV6-1 and TRBJ1-2, with TRBD1 identical over 11 bases. The V gene's germline CDR1 is MNHNS and CDR2 SASEGT. With 2 bases clipped from V and 4 bases from J, the junction kept 9 bases outside the gene matches. The length of the CDR3 is 17 residues. CDR3 residues: CASSESGQGALFYGYTF. CDR3 DNA sequence: TGTGCCAGCAGTGAAAGCGGACAGGGGGCCCTGTTCTATGGCTACACCTTC.

The J gene is TRBJ2-3, the V gene TRBV4-2, with D perhaps TRBD2 (6 bases). The length of the CDR3 is 16 residues. Germline V gives CDR1 LGHNA, CDR2 YNFKEQ. Trimming left V 0 bases short and J 2 bases short, with 12 bases between. Written as DNA, the CDR3 is TGTGCCAGCAGCCAAGAGTTTGGGGGGAACACAGATACGCAGTATTTT. Amino acids: CASSQEFGGNTDTQYF.

There are a few counts of this clone. The V gene is TRBV4-1, the J gene TRBJ1-2; possibly TRBD1 for D (6 bases). The V and J ends lost 0 bases and 4 bases respectively, with 18 bases between them. The V gene's germline CDR1 is MGHRA and CDR2 YSYEKL. The CDR3 is 17 residues long. CDR3 sequence reads: CASSQDSVRLGGYGYTF. CDR3 nucleotides: TGCGCCAGCAGCCAAGATTCGGTTCGGTTAGGGGGCTATGGCTACACCTTC.

The chain couples TRBV7-9 to TRBJ1-6; 11 bases line up with TRBD1. The CDR3 totals 19 residues. CDR1 and CDR2 (germline): SEHNR, FQNEAQ (reference sequence). V trimming: 3 bases; J trimming: 4 bases; junction bases outside the gene matches: 11. The CDR3 sequence is CASSLGQGGAGAYNSPLHF. In DNA, the CDR3 is TGTGCCAGCAGCTTGGGACAGGGGGGAGCAGGAGCTTATAATTCACCCCTCCACTTT.

This chain joins TRBV19 and TRBJ2-7; TRBD1 matches 8 bases. CDR3 length: 15 amino acids. Trimming cost V 6 bases and J 3 bases; bases outside gene matches: 10. Germline V lookup: CDR1 LNHDA, CDR2 SQIVND (reference sequence). CDR3 sequence reads: CASSPRRQGYYEQYF. DNA for the CDR3: TGTGCCAGTAGCCCAAGGAGACAGGGGTACTACGAGCAGTACTTC.

This sequence joins TRBV7-3 and TRBJ2-1; 7 positions agree with TRBD2. Germline V gene lookup returns CDR1 SGHTA and CDR2 FQGTGA. The CDR3 sequence is 14 residues long. V was pared by 0 bases and J by 7 bases, with 3 bases of the junction left unmatched. In DNA form, the CDR3 reads TGTGCCAGCAGCTTAACTCCCGGGAGGAATGAGCAGTTCTTC. Its protein product is CASSLTPGRNEQFF.

The chain links TRBV7-8 to TRBJ1-1; D might be TRBD1 (6 bases). The CDR3 runs to 15 residues. Trimming stripped 1 base from V and 4 bases from J, with 13 bases between. Germline V gives CDR1 SGHVS, CDR2 FQNEAQ. CDR3 in amino acids: CASSLGTAGVTEAFF. The CDR3 region has the DNA TGTGCCAGCAGCTTAGGGACAGCGGGGGTCACTGAAGCTTTCTTT. The full variable domain, in which reference TRBV7-8 and TRBJ1-1 provide the parts outside the CDR3, is GAGVSQSPRYKVAKRGQDVALRCDPISGHVSLFWYQQALGQGPEFLTYFQNEAQLDKSGLPSDRFFAERPEGSVSTLKIQRTQQEDSAVYLCASSLGTAGVTEAFFGQGTRLTVV.

V and J are TRBV18 and TRBJ2-3, with D possibly TRBD2 on 5 matching bases. Germline lookup yields CDR1 KGHSH and CDR2 LQKENI. The CDR3 totals 14 residues. The germline V and J ends were trimmed by 5 bases and 0 bases, with 9 bases remaining between them. In DNA, the CDR3 is TGTGCCAGCTCATCCCGGACTAGCACAGATACGCAGTATTTT. Amino acids: CASSSRTSTDTQYF.

The V gene is TRBV6-1, the J gene TRBJ2-4, with D possibly being TRBD1 (5 bases). The CDR3 runs 13 residues. The germline V gene has CDR1 MNHNS and CDR2 SASEGT. V gave up 8 bases and J gave up 4 bases, with 12 bases separating them. The CDR3 is CASDGQGKNIQYF. The CDR3 DNA sequence: TGTGCCAGCGACGGTCAGGGAAAAAACATTCAGTACTTC.

This sequence joins TRBV19 and TRBJ1-1; tentative D call: TRBD1 (6 bases). The length of the CDR3 is 15 residues. Germline CDR1 is LNHDA and CDR2 is SQIVND (reference sequence). Trimming cost V 7 bases and J 1 base, with 16 bases left between them. In DNA form, the CDR3 reads TGTGCCAGTACGGATCGGAGGGGGTCGAACACTGAAGCTTTCTTT. This encodes CASTDRRGSNTEAFF.

The chain combines TRBV7-8 with TRBJ1-5, with TRBD1 identical over 7 bases. CDR3 length: 16 amino acids. Germline trimming cut 5 bases from V and 0 bases from J; bases unmatched to any gene: 7. Germline CDR1 reads SGHVS; CDR2 reads FQNEAQ. The CDR3 loop reads CASSTRQGGSNQPQHF. The DNA of the CDR3 is TGTGCCAGCAGCACCCGACAGGGCGGTAGCAATCAGCCCCAGCATTTT.

The V call is TRBV4-1, the J call TRBJ1-2; D not certain. The CDR3 is made up of 15 amino acids. Germline CDR1 is MGHRA and CDR2 is YSYEKL. The ends were cut back, 0 bases at V and 5 bases at J, with 13 bases in the middle. This CDR3 is CASSQEMRVGYGYTF. CDR3 nucleotides: TGCGCCAGCAGCCAAGAGATGAGGGTAGGGTATGGCTACACCTTC.

This clone turned up a few times. The V gene is TRBV28, the J gene TRBJ2-5, with 8 bases identical to TRBD1. Germline CDR1 and CDR2: MDHEN and SYDVKM. Losses at the gene ends were 3 bases for V and 5 bases for J; bases not matched to a gene: 8. CDR3 length: 15 amino acids. Written as DNA, the CDR3 is TGTGCCAGCAGTTTTTTAACAGGGGGACCGGAGACCCAGTACTTC. This translates into CASSFLTGGPETQYF.

The chain combines TRBV14 with TRBJ2-3; D is undetermined. The CDR3 is 15 residues long. CDR1 and CDR2 (germline): SGHDN, FVKESK. V was cut by 0 bases and J by 4 bases, with 11 bases left in between. The CDR3 DNA sequence: TGTGCCAGCAGCCAAGATGTTTTCGGTGCAGATACGCAGTATTTT. This sequence encodes CASSQDVFGADTQYF. The entire variable domain, with the rest obtained from reference TRBV14 and TRBJ2-3, is as follows: EAGVTQFPSHSVIEKGQTVTLRCDPISGHDNLYWYRRVMGKEIKFLLHFVKESKQDESGMPNNRFLAERTGGTYSTLKVQPAELEDSGVYFCASSQDVFGADTQYFGPGTRLTVL.

This sequence joins TRBV7-8 and TRBJ1-2; TRBD1 agrees at 8 bases. The CDR3 sequence is 14 residues long. Trimming cost V 2 bases and J 4 bases; bases outside gene matches: 3. In germline, CDR1 is SGHVS, CDR2 FQNEAQ. The chain's CDR3 is CASSLSDRGYGYTF. Written as DNA, the CDR3 is TGTGCCAGCAGCTTAAGCGACAGGGGCTATGGCTACACCTTC.

The V and J genes are TRBV11-2 and TRBJ2-5; D is undetermined. V lost 4 bases and J lost 1, with 10 bases in between. This CDR3 spans 14 amino acids. Germline V gives CDR1 SGHAT, CDR2 FQNNGV. CDR3: CASSWASAQETQYF. DNA of the CDR3: TGTGCCAGCAGCTGGGCGTCAGCCCAAGAGACCCAGTACTTC. The variable domain in full, with the rest retrieved from reference TRBV11-2 and TRBJ2-5, is EAGVAQSPRYKIIEKRQSVAFWCNPISGHATLYWYQQILGQGPKLLIQFQNNGVVDDSQLPKDRFSAERLKGVDSTLKIQPAKLEDSAVYLCASSWASAQETQYFGPGTRLLVL.

V and J are TRBV14 and TRBJ2-7; D uncertain. Germline lookup yields CDR1 SGHDN and CDR2 FVKESK. V dropped 0 bases and J dropped 2 bases, with 11 bases sitting between them. CDR3 length equals 15 residues. The CDR3 DNA follows: TGTGCCAGCAGCCAAGATCGGGTACGCCCCTACGAGCAGTACTTC. It codes for CASSQDRVRPYEQYF.

This chain connects TRBV6-1 to TRBJ1-1, with a weak D call TRBD1 (5 bases). Looked up from germline, CDR1 is MNHNS and CDR2 is SASEGT. CDR3 length: 15 amino acids. V shed 3 bases and J shed 0 bases, with 11 bases lying between them. The CDR3: CASSDLGRMNTEAFF. DNA of the CDR3: TGTGCCAGCAGTGACCTGGGGCGGATGAACACTGAAGCTTTCTTT.

V usage is TRBV5-8 and J usage is TRBJ1-4, with 7 bases identical to TRBD1. Germline-derived CDR1 and CDR2 are SGHTS and YDEGEE. The CDR3 has 14 residues. V gave up 4 bases and J gave up 8 bases; unmatched junction bases: 8. CDR3: CASSTATGYEKLFF. CDR3 nucleotides: TGTGCCAGCAGCACAGCGACAGGGTACGAAAAACTGTTTTTT.

The chain combines TRBV10-3 with TRBJ2-7, with a weak D call TRBD1 (6 bases). Trimming left V 8 bases short and J 3 bases short, with 11 bases between. This CDR3 has 12 residues. From germline, CDR1 is ENHRY and CDR2 SYGVKD. As DNA, the CDR3 is TGTGCCATCGCGTCCAGGGGCTACGAGCAGTACTTC. Its protein product is CAIASRGYEQYF.

V and J are TRBV30 and TRBJ2-1, with 7 bases fitting TRBD2. The CDR3 totals 14 residues. Germline V CDR1 and CDR2: GTSNPN, SVGIG (reference sequence). J gave up 3 bases and V 2 bases, and 4 bases lay outside the gene matches. The CDR3 sequence: CAWSRRGNYNEQFF. The CDR3 DNA reads as TGTGCCTGGAGTAGGCGGGGGAACTACAATGAGCAGTTCTTC.

J is TRBJ2-5 and V is TRBV5-6; the match to TRBD2 covers 9 bases. The CDR3 totals 17 residues. Germline CDR1 SGHDT, CDR2 YYEEEE. The V and J ends lost 0 bases and 1 base, in that order; junction bases with no gene match: 7. The DNA for the CDR3 is TGTGCCAGCAGCTTGGCAGCGGGGGGAGGGTCCCAAGAGACCCAGTACTTC. This sequence encodes CASSLAAGGGSQETQYF.